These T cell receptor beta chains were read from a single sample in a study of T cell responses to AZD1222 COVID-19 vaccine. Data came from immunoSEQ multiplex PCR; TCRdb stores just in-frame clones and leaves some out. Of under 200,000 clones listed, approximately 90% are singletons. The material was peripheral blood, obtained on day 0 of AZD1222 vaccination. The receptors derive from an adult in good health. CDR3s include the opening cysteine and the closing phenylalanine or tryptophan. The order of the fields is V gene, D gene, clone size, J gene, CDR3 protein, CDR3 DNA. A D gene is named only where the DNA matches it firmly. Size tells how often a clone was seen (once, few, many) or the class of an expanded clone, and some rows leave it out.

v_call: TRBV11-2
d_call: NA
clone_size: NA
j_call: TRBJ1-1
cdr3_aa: CASSPDSYMNTEAFF
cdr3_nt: TGTGCCAGCAGCCCGGACAGCTACATGAACACTGAAGCTTTCTTT

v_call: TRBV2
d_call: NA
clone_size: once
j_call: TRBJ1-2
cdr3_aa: CASTPGPYGYTF
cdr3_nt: TGTGCCAGCACTCCGGGGCCCTATGGCTACACCTTC

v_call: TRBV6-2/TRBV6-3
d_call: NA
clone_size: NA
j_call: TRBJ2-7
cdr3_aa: CASSYSRQHEQYF
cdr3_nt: TGTGCCAGCAGTTACTCGAGACAGCACGAGCAGTACTTC

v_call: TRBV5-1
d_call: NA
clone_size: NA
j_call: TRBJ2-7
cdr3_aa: CASSPQTGLGSEQYF
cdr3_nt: TGCGCCAGCAGCCCACAAACAGGGCTGGGATCCGAGCAGTACTTC

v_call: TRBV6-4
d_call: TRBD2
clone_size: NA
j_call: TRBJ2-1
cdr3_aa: CASSGLAGANEQFF
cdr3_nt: TGTGCCAGCAGTGGACTAGCGGGGGCCAATGAGCAGTTCTTC

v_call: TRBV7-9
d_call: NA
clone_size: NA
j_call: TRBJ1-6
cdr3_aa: CASSPSPGRNSPLHF
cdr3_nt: TGTGCCAGCAGCCCATCGCCGGGGAGGAATTCACCCCTCCACTTT

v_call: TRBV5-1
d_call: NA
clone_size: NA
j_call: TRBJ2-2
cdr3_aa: CASSPTVTGAGELFF
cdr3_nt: TGCGCCAGCAGCCCGACAGTAACAGGAGCCGGGGAGCTGTTTTTT

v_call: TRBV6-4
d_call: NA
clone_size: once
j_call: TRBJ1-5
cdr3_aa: CASSDSADCCNQPQHF
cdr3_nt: TGTGCCAGCAGTGACTCGGCAGACTGCTGCAATCAGCCCCAGCATTTT

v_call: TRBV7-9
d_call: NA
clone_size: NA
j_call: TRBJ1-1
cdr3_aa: CASSHPRAREWNTEAFF
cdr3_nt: TGTGCCAGCAGCCATCCCCGGGCGAGGGAGTGGAACACTGAAGCTTTCTTT

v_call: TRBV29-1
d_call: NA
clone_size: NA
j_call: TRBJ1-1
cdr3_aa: CSVAHNTEAFF
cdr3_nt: TGCAGCGTTGCACATAACACTGAAGCTTTCTTT

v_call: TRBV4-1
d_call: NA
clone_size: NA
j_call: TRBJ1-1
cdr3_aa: CASSPAVGAGTEAFF
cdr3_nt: TGCGCCAGCAGCCCGGCTGTGGGGGCTGGTACTGAAGCTTTCTTT

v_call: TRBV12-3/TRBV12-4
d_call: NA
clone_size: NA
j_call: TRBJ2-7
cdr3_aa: CASSSDRGYEQYF
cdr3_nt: TGTGCCAGCAGCTCGGACAGAGGATACGAGCAGTACTTC

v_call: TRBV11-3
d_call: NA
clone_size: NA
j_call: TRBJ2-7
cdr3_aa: CASSPHEGTGAYEQYF
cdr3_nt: TGTGCCAGCAGCCCTCACGAAGGGACTGGAGCCTACGAGCAGTACTTC

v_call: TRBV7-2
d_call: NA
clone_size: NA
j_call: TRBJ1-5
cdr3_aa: CASGQAWGNTPQHF
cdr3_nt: TGTGCCAGCGGACAAGCTTGGGGAAATACGCCCCAGCATTTT

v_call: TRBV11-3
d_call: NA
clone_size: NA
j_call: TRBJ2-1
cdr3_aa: CASSGGGAGNRNEQFF
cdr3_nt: TGTGCCAGCAGCGGGGGCGGAGCGGGGAATCGGAATGAGCAGTTCTTC